A selection of T cell receptor beta chains follows, all from one sample in a study of lymphopenia after photon versus proton radiotherapy. Method: immunoSEQ multiplex PCR; TCRdb's copy keeps in-frame clones and lacks some. This table has 25,000 to 30,000 clones, about four fifths appearing once. The source was peripheral blood, collected from a patient treated with photon-based radiotherapy. The receptors were gathered from a middle-aged man with gastric cancer. CDR3s include the opening cysteine and the closing phenylalanine or tryptophan. D genes are given only for firm matches. The listing skips clone size in some rows; elsewhere it reads once, few, many or a size class.

clone size,D gene,J gene,V gene,CDR3 protein,CDR3 DNA
NA,NA,TRBJ2-5,TRBV23-1,CASSHPKGQAILFRETQYF,TGCGCCAGCAGTCATCCCAAGGGCCAGGCGATCTTATTTCGAGAGACCCAGTACTTC
once,NA,TRBJ1-6,TRBV12-2,CASRLEVWWAGFNSPLHF,TGTGCAAGTCGCTTAGAAGTGTGGTGGGCGGGGTTTAATTCACCCCTCCACTTT
NA,NA,TRBJ1-1,TRBV2,CASTKDVLAEAFF,TGTGCCAGCACGAAGGACGTACTGGCTGAAGCTTTCTTT
NA,NA,TRBJ1-5,TRBV15,CATSRDPVTALNQPQHF,TGTGCCACCAGCAGAGATCCTGTTACGGCCCTCAATCAGCCCCAGCATTTT
NA,TRBD1,TRBJ1-2,TRBV28,CASSPPGTGGRGYTF,TGTGCCAGCAGTCCACCCGGGACAGGGGGGAGAGGCTACACCTTC
few,TRBD2,TRBJ2-3,TRBV19,CASSATLSGVSTDTQYF,TGTGCCAGTAGTGCCACCCTTAGCGGGGTTAGCACAGATACGCAGTATTTT
NA,NA,TRBJ1-3,TRBV5-1,CASSLMVGNRHSGNTIYF,TGCGCCAGCAGCTTGATGGTGGGGAACAGACACTCTGGAAACACCATATATTTT
NA,NA,TRBJ2-3,TRBV10-3,CALPRGGQCTDTQYF,TGTGCCCTCCCCCGGGGGGGACAGTGCACAGATACGCAGTATTTT
NA,NA,TRBJ1-5,TRBV19,CASSPDSYNQPQHF,TGTGCCAGTAGTCCGGACAGTTACAATCAGCCCCAGCATTTT
NA,NA,TRBJ2-3,TRBV5-1,CASSLDRVTDTQYF,TGCGCCAGCAGCTTGGACAGGGTGACAGATACGCAGTATTTT
NA,TRBD1,TRBJ1-4,TRBV11-3,CASSLLGQNEKLFF,TGTGCCAGCAGCTTATTGGGACAGAACGAAAAACTGTTTTTT
NA,NA,TRBJ2-1,TRBV7-9,CASSPIKAGYGEQFF,TGTGCCAGCAGCCCCATTAAGGCAGGGTACGGTGAGCAGTTCTTC
NA,TRBD1,TRBJ1-6,TRBV6-1,CASSGTGGVSPLHF,TGTGCCAGCAGTGGGACAGGGGGTGTCTCACCCCTCCACTTT
NA,TRBD2,TRBJ2-5,TRBV7-8,CASSLGSGGFETQYF,TGTGCCAGCAGCTTAGGTAGCGGGGGGTTCGAGACCCAGTACTTC
NA,NA,TRBJ2-3,TRBV6-6,CASSPGQTLSTDTQYF,TGTGCCAGCAGTCCAGGACAGACCCTAAGCACAGATACGCAGTATTTT
NA,NA,TRBJ2-3,TRBV9,CASSVVGLTDTQYF,TGTGCCAGCAGCGTTGTGGGGCTCACAGATACGCAGTATTTT
NA,TRBD1,TRBJ2-7,TRBV7-8,CASSLAIFGQGAYEQYF,TGTGCCAGCAGCTTAGCGATCTTCGGACAGGGGGCGTACGAGCAGTACTTC
NA,NA,TRBJ2-3,TRBV25-1,CASSDGGTDTQYF,TGTGCCAGCAGTGATGGGGGGACAGATACGCAGTATTTT
NA,TRBD2,TRBJ2-5,TRBV28,CASSLAGRGETQYF,TGTGCCAGCAGCCTAGCGGGGAGGGGAGAGACCCAGTACTTC
NA,TRBD1,TRBJ2-3,TRBV4-2,CASSPWVTGERDTQYF,TGTGCCAGCAGCCCCTGGGTGACAGGGGAGAGAGATACGCAGTATTTT
NA,NA,TRBJ2-3,TRBV7-3,CASSLTGLEDTQYF,TGTGCCAGCAGCTTAACAGGGCTGGAGGATACGCAGTATTTT
NA,TRBD1,TRBJ2-6,TRBV2,CASSEVGQGVLAGANVLTF,TGTGCCAGCAGTGAAGTGGGACAGGGTGTCCTCGCTGGGGCCAACGTCCTGACTTTC
NA,TRBD2,TRBJ2-2,TRBV10-2,CASSRASGDPGELFF,TGCGCCAGCAGTCGGGCTAGCGGGGACCCCGGGGAGCTGTTTTTT
NA,TRBD1,TRBJ2-1,TRBV18,CASSPQGNNEQFF,TGTGCCAGCTCCCCACAGGGGAACAATGAGCAGTTCTTC
NA,TRBD1,TRBJ2-7,TRBV27,CASARQGTGEQYF,TGTGCCAGCGCCCGACAGGGGACTGGCGAGCAGTACTTC
NA,TRBD1,TRBJ1-1,TRBV11-2,CASSFDRAAAFF,TGTGCCAGCAGCTTTGACAGGGCGGCAGCTTTCTTT
once,TRBD1,TRBJ2-1,TRBV5-1,CASSFGQGYNEQFF,TGCGCCAGCAGCTTCGGACAGGGGTACAATGAGCAGTTCTTC
NA,TRBD1,TRBJ2-1,TRBV6-5,CASSRNYRGDNEQFF,TGTGCCAGCAGTAGAAACTACAGGGGCGACAATGAGCAGTTCTTC
NA,NA,TRBJ1-2,TRBV5-1,CASSLAVSRDGYTF,TGCGCCAGCAGCTTGGCCGTTTCCAGGGACGGCTACACCTTC
NA,TRBD1,TRBJ2-3,TRBV19,CASSLHHGQVSDTQYF,TGTGCCAGTAGCCTCCACCACGGACAGGTGTCAGATACGCAGTATTTT
NA,NA,TRBJ2-2,TRBV30,CAWLPGDDPGELFF,TGTGCCTGGCTCCCTGGGGACGACCCCGGGGAGCTGTTTTTT
few,TRBD1,TRBJ1-2,TRBV19,CASSITRQGAYGYTF,TGTGCCAGTAGTATTACCCGACAGGGGGCCTATGGCTACACCTTC
NA,NA,TRBJ2-7,TRBV5-5,CASSLAQGGYEQYF,TGTGCCAGCAGCTTGGCACAGGGTGGGTACGAGCAGTACTTC
NA,TRBD1,TRBJ2-1,TRBV11-2,CASSLADRVRNEQFF,TGTGCCAGCAGCTTAGCGGACAGGGTCCGGAATGAGCAGTTCTTC
NA,NA,TRBJ2-7,TRBV7-6,CASSPERISAMGQYF,TGTGCCAGCAGCCCGGAACGAATAAGCGCGATGGGGCAGTACTTC
NA,TRBD1,TRBJ2-3,TRBV7-3,CASSPKSGTGGGTQYF,TGTGCCAGCAGCCCTAAATCCGGGACAGGGGGCGGTACGCAGTATTTT
NA,NA,TRBJ1-1,TRBV7-2,CASSLALWGSTEAFF,TGTGCCAGCAGCTTAGCGCTATGGGGGTCCACTGAAGCTTTCTTT
NA,NA,TRBJ2-1,TRBV7-8,CASSLGQIYNEQFF,TGTGCCAGCAGCTTAGGGCAGATCTACAATGAGCAGTTCTTC
NA,NA,TRBJ2-1,TRBV5-1,CASSSVDFGNNEQFF,TGCGCCAGCAGCTCCGTTGATTTTGGGAACAATGAGCAGTTCTTC
few,NA,TRBJ1-6,TRBV9,CASSGTTGSPLHF,TGTGCCAGCAGCGGGACCACAGGGAGCCCCCTCCACTTT
NA,NA,TRBJ2-7,TRBV30,CAWSRRSYEQYF,TGTGCCTGGAGTCGGCGCTCCTACGAGCAGTACTTC
NA,NA,TRBJ1-2,TRBV11-2,CASSWQGSPGYGYTF,TGTGCCAGCAGCTGGCAGGGGTCCCCCGGCTATGGCTACACCTTC
few,NA,TRBJ1-1,TRBV6-1,CASSEGKGMNTEAFF,TGTGCCAGCAGTGAAGGTAAGGGCATGAACACTGAAGCTTTCTTT
NA,NA,TRBJ2-5,TRBV5-4,CASSLPGTSQETQYF,TGTGCCAGCAGCTTGCCGGGAACTTCCCAAGAGACCCAGTACTTC
once,NA,TRBJ1-5,TRBV30,CAWSSGTGNQPQHF,TGTGCCTGGAGTTCGGGGACCGGCAATCAGCCCCAGCATTTT
NA,TRBD1,TRBJ2-3,TRBV2,CASSAGTGTNTQYF,TGTGCCAGCAGTGCCGGGACAGGGACTAATACGCAGTATTTT
NA,TRBD2,TRBJ2-5,TRBV5-4,CASSIAGGETQYF,TGTGCCAGCAGCATAGCGGGGGGAGAGACCCAGTACTTC
NA,NA,TRBJ1-6,TRBV9,CASSYQASSYNSPLHF,TGTGCCAGCAGCTACCAGGCCAGCTCCTATAATTCACCCCTCCACTTT
NA,NA,TRBJ2-5,TRBV7-2,CASSRVGETQYF,TGTGCCAGCAGCCGGGTCGGAGAGACCCAGTACTTC
few,NA,TRBJ2-1,TRBV1,CTSSHFPKWEQFF,TGCACCAGCAGCCATTTCCCAAAATGGGAGCAGTTCTTC
few,TRBD2,TRBJ2-2,TRBV11-1,CASSVGGTSLTGELFF,TGTGCCAGCAGCGTAGGGGGGACTAGCCTAACCGGGGAGCTGTTTTTT
NA,TRBD1,TRBJ2-4,TRBV7-9,CASSPQTGVGAKNIQYF,TGTGCCAGCAGCCCACAGACAGGGGTGGGGGCCAAAAACATTCAGTACTTC
NA,NA,TRBJ1-2,TRBV2,CARDGLYGYTF,TGTGCCAGGGACGGACTCTATGGCTACACCTTC
NA,NA,TRBJ2-1,TRBV30,CAWSRRGDNEQFF,TGTGCCTGGAGTCGGCGGGGAGACAATGAGCAGTTCTTC